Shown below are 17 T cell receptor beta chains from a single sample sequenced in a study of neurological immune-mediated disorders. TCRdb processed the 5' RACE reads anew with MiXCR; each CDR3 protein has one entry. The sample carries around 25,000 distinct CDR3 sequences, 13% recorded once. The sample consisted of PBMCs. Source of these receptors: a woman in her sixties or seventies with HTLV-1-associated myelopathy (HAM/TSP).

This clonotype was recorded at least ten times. CDR3: CATKGGRGRQDEQFF. The CDR3 DNA follows: TGTGCCACCAAGGGAGGACGGGGGCGCCAGGATGAGCAGTTCTTC. This chain connects TRBV19 to TRBJ2-1; either TRBD1 or TRBD2 may supply D (6 bases each). V lost 10 bases and J lost 8, with 24 bases in between. The length of the CDR3 is 15 residues. Looked up from germline, CDR1 is LNHDA and CDR2 is SQIVND (reference sequence).

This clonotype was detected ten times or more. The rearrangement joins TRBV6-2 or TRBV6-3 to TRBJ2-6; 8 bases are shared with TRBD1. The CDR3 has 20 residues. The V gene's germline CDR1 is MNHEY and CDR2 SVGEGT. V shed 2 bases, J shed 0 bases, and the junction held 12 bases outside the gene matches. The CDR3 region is CASSYPTPGQAFSGANVLTF. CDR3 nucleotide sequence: TGTGCCAGCAGTTACCCGACACCGGGACAGGCTTTCTCTGGGGCCAACGTCCTGACTTTC.

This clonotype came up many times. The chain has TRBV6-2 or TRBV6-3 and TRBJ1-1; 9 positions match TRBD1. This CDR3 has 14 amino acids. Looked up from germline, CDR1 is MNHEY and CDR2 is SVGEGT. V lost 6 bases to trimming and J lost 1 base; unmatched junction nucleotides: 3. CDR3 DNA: TGTGCCAGCAGCCCGGACAGGGGGAACACTGAAGCTTTCTTT. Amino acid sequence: CASSPDRGNTEAFF.

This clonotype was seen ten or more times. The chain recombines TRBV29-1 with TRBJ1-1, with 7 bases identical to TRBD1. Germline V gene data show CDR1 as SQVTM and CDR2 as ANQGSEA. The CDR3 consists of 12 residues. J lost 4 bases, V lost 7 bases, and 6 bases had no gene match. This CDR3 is CSAWDSRTEAFF. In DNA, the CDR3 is TGCAGCGCCTGGGACAGTCGCACTGAAGCTTTCTTT.

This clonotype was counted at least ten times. CDR3 in amino acids: CASSESGSGAGDTQYF. As DNA, the CDR3 is TGCGCCAGCAGTGAGTCGGGGAGCGGAGCGGGAGATACGCAGTATTTT. This chain connects TRBV10-2 to TRBJ2-3; TRBD2 is a possible D gene (6 bases). This CDR3 comprises 16 residues. Germline V gene lookup returns CDR1 WSHSY and CDR2 SAAADI. The V end lost 0 bases, the J end lost 5 bases, and 15 bases lay between the germline ends.

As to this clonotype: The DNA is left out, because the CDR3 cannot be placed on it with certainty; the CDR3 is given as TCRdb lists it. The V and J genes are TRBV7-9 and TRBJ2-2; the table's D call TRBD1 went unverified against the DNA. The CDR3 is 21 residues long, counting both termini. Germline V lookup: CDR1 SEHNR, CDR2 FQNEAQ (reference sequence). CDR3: CASSFYICSARGQVNTGELFF.

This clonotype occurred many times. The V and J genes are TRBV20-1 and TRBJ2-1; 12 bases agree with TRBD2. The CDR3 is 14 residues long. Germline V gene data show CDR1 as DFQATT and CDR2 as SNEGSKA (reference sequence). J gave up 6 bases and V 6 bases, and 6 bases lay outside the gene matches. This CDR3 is CSATGLAGVNEQFF. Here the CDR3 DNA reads TGCAGTGCGACGGGACTAGCGGGTGTCAATGAGCAGTTCTTC.

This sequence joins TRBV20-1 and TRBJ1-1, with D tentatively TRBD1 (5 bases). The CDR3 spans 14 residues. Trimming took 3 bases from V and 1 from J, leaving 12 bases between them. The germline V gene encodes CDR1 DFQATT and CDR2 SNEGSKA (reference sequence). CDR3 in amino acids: CSASIITGNTEAFF. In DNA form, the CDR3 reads TGCAGTGCTAGCATCATTACAGGGAACACTGAAGCTTTCTTT.

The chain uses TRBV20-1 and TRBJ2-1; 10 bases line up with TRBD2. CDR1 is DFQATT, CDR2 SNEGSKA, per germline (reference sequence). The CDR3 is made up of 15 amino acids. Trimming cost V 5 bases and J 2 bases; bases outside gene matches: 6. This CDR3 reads CSAPSTSGTYNEQFF. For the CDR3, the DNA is TGCAGTGCTCCGTCTACTAGCGGGACCTACAATGAGCAGTTCTTC.

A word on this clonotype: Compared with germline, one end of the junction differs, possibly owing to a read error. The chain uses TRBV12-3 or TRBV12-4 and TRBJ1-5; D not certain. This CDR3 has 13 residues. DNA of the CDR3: TGTGCCAGCAGTTTCGTCGGGGATCAGACCCAACATTTT. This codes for CASSFVGDQTQHF.

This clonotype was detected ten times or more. CDR3 nucleotides: TGTGCCAGCAGCCACGGGGGGGCCAACAATGAGCAGTTCTTC. This encodes CASSHGGANNEQFF. The chain uses TRBV7-2 and TRBJ2-1; 8 bases are shared with TRBD2. The ends lost 5 bases at V and 5 bases at J; junction bases unmatched: 5. This CDR3 spans 14 amino acids. The germline V gene has CDR1 SGHTA and CDR2 FQGNSA.

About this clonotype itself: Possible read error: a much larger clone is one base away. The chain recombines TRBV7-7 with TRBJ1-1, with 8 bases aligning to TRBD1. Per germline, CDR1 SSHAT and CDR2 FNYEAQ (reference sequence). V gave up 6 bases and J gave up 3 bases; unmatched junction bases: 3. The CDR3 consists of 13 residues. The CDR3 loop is CASSRDRYTEAFF. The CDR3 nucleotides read TGTGCCAGCAGTAGGGACAGGTACACTGAAGCTTTCTTT.

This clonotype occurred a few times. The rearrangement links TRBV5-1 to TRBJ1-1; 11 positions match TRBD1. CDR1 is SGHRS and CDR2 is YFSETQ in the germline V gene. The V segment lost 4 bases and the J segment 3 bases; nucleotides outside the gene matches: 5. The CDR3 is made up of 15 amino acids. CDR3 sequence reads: CASSTGQGAHTEAFF. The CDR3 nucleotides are TGCGCCAGCAGCACCGGACAGGGGGCTCACACTGAAGCTTTCTTT.

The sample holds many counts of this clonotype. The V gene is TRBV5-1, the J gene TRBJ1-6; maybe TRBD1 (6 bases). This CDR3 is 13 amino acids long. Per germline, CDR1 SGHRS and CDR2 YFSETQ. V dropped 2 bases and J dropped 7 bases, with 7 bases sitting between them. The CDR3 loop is CASSFDRNSPLHF. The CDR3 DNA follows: TGCGCCAGCAGCTTCGACAGGAATTCACCCCTCCACTTT.

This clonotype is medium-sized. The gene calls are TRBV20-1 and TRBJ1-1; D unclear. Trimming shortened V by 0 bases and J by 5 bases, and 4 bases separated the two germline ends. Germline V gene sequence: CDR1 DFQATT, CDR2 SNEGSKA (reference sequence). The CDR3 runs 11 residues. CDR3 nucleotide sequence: TGCAGTGCTAGAGAAGGGACTGAAGCTTTCTTT. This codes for CSAREGTEAFF.

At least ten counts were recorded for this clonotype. CDR3 bases: TGCGCCAGCAGCTTACAGGGGGGTAGCAATCAGCCCCAGCATTTT. Its translation is CASSLQGGSNQPQHF. The chain employs TRBV5-1 and TRBJ1-5; 8 bases line up with TRBD1. Germline V CDR1 and CDR2: SGHRS, YFSETQ. Trimming removed 2 bases from V and 0 bases from J; junction bases left unmatched: 1. The CDR3 is 15 residues long.

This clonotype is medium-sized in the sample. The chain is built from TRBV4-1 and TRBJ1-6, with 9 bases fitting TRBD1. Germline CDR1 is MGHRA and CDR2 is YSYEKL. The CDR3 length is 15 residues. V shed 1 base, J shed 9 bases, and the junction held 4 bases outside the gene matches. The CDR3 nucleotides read TGCGCCAGCAGCCAAGCGGGACAGGGCGGTTCACCCCTCCACTTT. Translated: CASSQAGQGGSPLHF.